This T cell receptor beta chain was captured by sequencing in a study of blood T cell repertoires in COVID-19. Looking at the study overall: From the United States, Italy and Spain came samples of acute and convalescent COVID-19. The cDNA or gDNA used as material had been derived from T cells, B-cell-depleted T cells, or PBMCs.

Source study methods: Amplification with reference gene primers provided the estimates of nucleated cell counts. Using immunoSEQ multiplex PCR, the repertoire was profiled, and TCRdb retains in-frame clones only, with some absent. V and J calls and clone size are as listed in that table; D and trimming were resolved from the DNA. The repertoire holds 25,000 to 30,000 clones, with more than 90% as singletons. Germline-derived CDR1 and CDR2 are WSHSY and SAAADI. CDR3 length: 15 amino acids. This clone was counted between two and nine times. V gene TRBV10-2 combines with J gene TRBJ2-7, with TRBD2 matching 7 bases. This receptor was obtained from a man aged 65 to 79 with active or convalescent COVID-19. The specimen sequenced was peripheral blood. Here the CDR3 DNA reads TGCGCCAGCAGCGAGTGGGGGGGTAGCTCCTACGAGCAGTACGTC. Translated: CASSEWGGSSYEQYV.